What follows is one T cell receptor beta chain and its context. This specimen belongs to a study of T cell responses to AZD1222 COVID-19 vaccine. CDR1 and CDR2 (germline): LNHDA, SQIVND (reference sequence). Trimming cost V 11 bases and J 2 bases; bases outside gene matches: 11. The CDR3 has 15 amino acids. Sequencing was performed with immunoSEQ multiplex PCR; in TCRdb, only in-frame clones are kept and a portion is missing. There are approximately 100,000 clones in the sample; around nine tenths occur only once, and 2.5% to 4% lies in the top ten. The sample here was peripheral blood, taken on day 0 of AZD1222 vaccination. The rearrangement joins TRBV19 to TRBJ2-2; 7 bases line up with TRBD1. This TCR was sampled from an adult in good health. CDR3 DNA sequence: TGTGCCTGTACCGAGGGGGCGTTAAACACCGGGGAGCTGTTTTTT. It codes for CACTEGALNTGELFF.